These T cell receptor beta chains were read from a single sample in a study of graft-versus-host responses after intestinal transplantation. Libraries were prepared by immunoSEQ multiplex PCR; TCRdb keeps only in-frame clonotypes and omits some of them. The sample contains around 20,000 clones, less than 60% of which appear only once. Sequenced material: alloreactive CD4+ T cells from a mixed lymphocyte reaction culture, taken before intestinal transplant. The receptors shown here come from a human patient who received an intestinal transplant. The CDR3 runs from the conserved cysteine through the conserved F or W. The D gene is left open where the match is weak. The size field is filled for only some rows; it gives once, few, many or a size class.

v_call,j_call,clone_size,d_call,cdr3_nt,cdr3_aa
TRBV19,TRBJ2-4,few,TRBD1,TGTGCCAGTACCGTCGACAGGGTTGGCAAAAACATTCAGTACTTC,CASTVDRVGKNIQYF
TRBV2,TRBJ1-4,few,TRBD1,TGTGCCAGCAGTGAGGGACAGAGGAGTGAAAAACTGTTTTTT,CASSEGQRSEKLFF
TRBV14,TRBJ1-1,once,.,TGTGCCAGCAGTCTTGGACAAAACACTGAAGCTTTCTTT,CASSLGQNTEAFF
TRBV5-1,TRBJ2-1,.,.,TGCGCCAGCAGCCCCGGAGGACGCACGGATGAGCAGTTCTTC,CASSPGGRTDEQFF
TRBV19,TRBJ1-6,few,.,TGTGCCAGTGCGGGGGGCAGCTATAATTCACCCCTCCACTTT,CASAGGSYNSPLHF
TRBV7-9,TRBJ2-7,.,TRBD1,TGTGCCAGCAGCCTCGGGACAGGGTTCTACGAGCAGTACTTC,CASSLGTGFYEQYF
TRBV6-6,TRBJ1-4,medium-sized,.,TGTGCCAGCACTCAACCACCGCGGCCTGAAAAACTGTTTTTT,CASTQPPRPEKLFF
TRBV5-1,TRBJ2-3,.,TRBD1,TGCGCCAGCAGCGGATGGACAGGGTCAGATACGCAGTATTTT,CASSGWTGSDTQYF
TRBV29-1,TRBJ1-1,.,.,TGCAGCGTTGAAGGATCGTTCACGGACACTGAAGCTTTCTTT,CSVEGSFTDTEAFF
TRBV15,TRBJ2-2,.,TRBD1,TGTGCCACCAGCAGAGGGGACAGGGACACCGGGGAGCTGTTTTTT,CATSRGDRDTGELFF
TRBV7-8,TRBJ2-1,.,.,TGTGCCAGCGTTCAATACAATGAGCAGTTCTTC,CASVQYNEQFF
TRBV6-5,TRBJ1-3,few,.,TGTGCCAGCATGAGGGTTGGGAACACCATATATTTT,CASMRVGNTIYF
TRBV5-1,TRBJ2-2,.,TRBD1,TGCGCCAGCAGCTCCCTACAGGGGTCCGGGGAGCTGTTTTTT,CASSSLQGSGELFF
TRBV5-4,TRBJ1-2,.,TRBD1,TGTGCCAGCAGCTTGGGGGACAGGATCTTATATGGCTACACCTTC,CASSLGDRILYGYTF
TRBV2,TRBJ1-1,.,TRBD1,TGTGCCTCAACAGGGGCGGGCAGGGGCACTGAAGCTTTCTTT,CASTGAGRGTEAFF
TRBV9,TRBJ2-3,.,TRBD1,TGTGCCAGCAGCGTAGAGACAGGGCAGTTAATCCCGCAGTATTTT,CASSVETGQLIPQYF
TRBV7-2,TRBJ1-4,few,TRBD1,TGTGCCAGCAGCTTAGGGCCCCGACAGGGGGCAACTAATGAAAAACTGTTTTTT,CASSLGPRQGATNEKLFF
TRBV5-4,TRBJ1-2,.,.,TGTGCCAGCAGCCTAGGGACTTCCAGCTCGTATGGCTACACCTTC,CASSLGTSSSYGYTF
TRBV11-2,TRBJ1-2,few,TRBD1,TGTGCCAGCAGCTCGCCGGGACAGGGGGCCTATGGCTACACCTTC,CASSSPGQGAYGYTF
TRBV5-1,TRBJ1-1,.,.,TGCGCCAGTGGGGGGGGCAACACTGAAGCTTTCTTT,CASGGGNTEAFF
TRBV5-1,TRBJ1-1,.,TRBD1,TGCGCCAGCAGCGGAACAGGGGGAACAATTGAAGCTTTCTTT,CASSGTGGTIEAFF
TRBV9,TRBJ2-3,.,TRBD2,TGTGCCAGCAGCGTAGGATGGCGGGGGGTCGCAGATACGCAGTATTTT,CASSVGWRGVADTQYF
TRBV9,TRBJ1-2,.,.,TGTGCCAGCAGCCCCGGGGGCTATGGCTACACCTTC,CASSPGGYGYTF
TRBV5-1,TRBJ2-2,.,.,TGCGCCAGCAGCGGGCAGGGGTTGTACACCGGGGAGCTGTTTTTT,CASSGQGLYTGELFF
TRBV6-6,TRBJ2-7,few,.,TGTGCCAGCAGTCCCAGGGTCCCTCTCTCCTACGAGCAGTACTTC,CASSPRVPLSYEQYF
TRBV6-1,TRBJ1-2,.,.,TGTGCCAGCAGTGAAACTAGCATATGGGGCTACACCTTC,CASSETSIWGYTF
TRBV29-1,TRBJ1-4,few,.,TGCAGCGTTGAATTCGGGCAGGGTGGTGAAAAACTGTTTTTT,CSVEFGQGGEKLFF
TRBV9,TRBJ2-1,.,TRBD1,TGTGCCAGCAGCGCGGGGACAGGGTCCTACAATGAGCAGTTCTTC,CASSAGTGSYNEQFF
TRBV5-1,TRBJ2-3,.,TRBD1,TGCGCCAGCAGCTTGGTTGTGGGACAGGGCACAGATACGCAGTATTTT,CASSLVVGQGTDTQYF
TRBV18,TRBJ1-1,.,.,TGTGCCAGCTCACCACCCTTTAACACTGAAGCTTTCTTT,CASSPPFNTEAFF
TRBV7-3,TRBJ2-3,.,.,TGTGCCAGCAGCATTTCGGGGGTCGTCACAGATACGCAGTATTTT,CASSISGVVTDTQYF
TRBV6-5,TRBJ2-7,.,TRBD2,TGTGCCAGCAGTTACACCGACAAAAGCGGGGGGCAGTACTTC,CASSYTDKSGGQYF
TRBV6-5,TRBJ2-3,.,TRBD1,TGTGCCAGCAGTTACAGGGACAGGGGCGGGTGGACGCAGTATTTT,CASSYRDRGGWTQYF
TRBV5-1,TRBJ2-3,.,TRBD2,TGCGCCAGCAGGCGAGGACTAGCGGGGGGCGAGGATACGCAGTATTTT,CASRRGLAGGEDTQYF
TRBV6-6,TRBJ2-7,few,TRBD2,TGTGCCAGCAGTTACAAGCTAGCGGGGGCCTACGAGCAGTACTTC,CASSYKLAGAYEQYF
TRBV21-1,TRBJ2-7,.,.,TGTGCCAGCAGCACGTCCCGGGACAGGGGGCGAGTGTCCTACGAGCAGTACTTC,CASSTSRDRGRVSYEQYF
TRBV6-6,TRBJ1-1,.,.,TGTGCCAGCAGTAGAGGGACACTCATGAACACTGAAGCTTTCTTT,CASSRGTLMNTEAFF
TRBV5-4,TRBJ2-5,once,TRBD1,TGTGCCAGCAGCTCCCTGGACAGGGAAGAGACCCAGTACTTC,CASSSLDREETQYF
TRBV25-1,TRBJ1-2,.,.,TGTGCCAGCCGGACAGAGCCCTATGGCTACACCTTC,CASRTEPYGYTF
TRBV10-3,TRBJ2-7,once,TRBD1,TGTGTCACACGGACAGGGGGCGAGCAGTACTTC,CVTRTGGEQYF
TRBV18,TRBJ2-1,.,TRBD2,TGTGCCAGCTCACCTCTCGGGCCGCCGGGAGGCAATGAGCAGTTCTTC,CASSPLGPPGGNEQFF
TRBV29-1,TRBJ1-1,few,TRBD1,TGCAGCGCCGCGGACAGGGGGCAAAGGACTGAAGCTTTCTTT,CSAADRGQRTEAFF